The 5 T cell receptor beta chains below come from one sample, sequenced in a study of CXCR3-negative and CXCR3-positive naive CD8 T cells. Broader study findings: CXCR3-negative naive cells had less hydrophobic TRB CDR3s than did CXCR3-positive naive cells.

The antigens of these receptors remain unknown. It was by 5' RACE with UMI labels that the TRB cDNA libraries were prepared. From the 5' RACE reads, TCRdb lists one entry per CDR3 protein and no DNA. The sample data list about 110,000 distinct CDR3 sequences. Sequenced input: naive CXCR3+ CD8+ T cells from blood. The subset was: CD45RO-CCR7+CD27+CD95- naive CD8+ T cells expressing CXCR3 (TNR3+). Receptor source: a human donor in good health. Some clones in this sample may be carry-over from other donors' samples.

The chain employs TRBV29-1 and TRBJ2-5; as DNA is missing, the TRBD2 call by TCRdb cannot be tested. CDR3 size: 15 residues. CDR1 is SQVTM, CDR2 ANQGSEA, per germline. CDR3 in amino acids: CSVKAPPKDQETQYF.

The V call is TRBV6-2 or TRBV6-3, the J call TRBJ2-1; TCRdb's assignment of TRBD2 cannot be checked, as there is no DNA. The CDR3 consists of 17 residues. Looked up from germline, CDR1 is MNHEY and CDR2 is SVGEGT. The CDR3 loop is CASSYSKSLVNRDEQFF.

This chain uses TRBV9 with TRBJ2-2; the TCRdb D gene call, TRBD1, has no DNA to confirm it. Germline V gene data show CDR1 as SGDLS and CDR2 as YYNGEE. The CDR3 runs to 17 residues. CDR3 amino acids: CASSVVDIREGTGELFF.

The rearrangement uses TRBV10-3 and TRBJ2-1. Per the germline V gene, CDR1 is ENHRY and CDR2 is SYGVKD. The CDR3 length is 12 residues. This chain's CDR3 is CAISGQRDEQFF.

The V and J genes are TRBV5-1 and TRBJ2-2; TCRdb names TRBD2, which stays unverified in the absence of DNA. This CDR3 region has 19 residues. Germline CDR1 SGHRS, CDR2 YFSETQ. The CDR3 reads CASSSDWLAGGQNTGELFF.